These 21 T cell receptor beta chains share one sample of origin, sequenced in a study of T cells in Graves' hyperthyroidism and ophthalmopathy. Amplified TCR beta CDR3 regions came from RNA transcripts. Carried out on the TCR CDR3, a first-round RT-PCR used the HTBI primer set. TCRdb processed the multiplex PCR reads anew with MiXCR; each CDR3 protein has one entry. The table lists roughly 710,000 distinct CDR3 sequences, 30% to 40% of them singletons. Specimen: blood. All receptors come from a woman aged 35 to 49 with Graves' hyperthyroidism.

The CDR3 loop is CASSIVGHQYF. The CDR3 DNA sequence: TGTGCCAGTAGTATAGTGGGGCACCAGTACTTC. The chain combines TRBV19 with TRBJ2-7, with D possibly being TRBD1 (5 bases). V lost 1 base and J lost 10, with 8 bases in between. This CDR3 has 11 amino acids. Per germline, CDR1 LNHDA and CDR2 SQIVND (reference sequence).

This clonotype was counted ten times or more. V and J are TRBV12-3 or TRBV12-4 and TRBJ2-5; 8 nucleotides line up with TRBD2. This CDR3 spans 14 amino acids. Trimming at V came to 3 bases and at J to 2 bases, leaving 2 bases not matched to a gene. CDR3 DNA: TGTGCCAGCAGTTTCGGGGGGGCACAAGAGACCCAGTACTTC. This gives the protein CASSFGGAQETQYF.

In its sample, this clonotype was seen many times. The gene calls are TRBV10-3 and TRBJ2-5, with TRBD1 matching over 7 bases. CDR1 is ENHRY, CDR2 SYGVKD, per germline. Trimming took 7 bases from V and 9 from J; bases not matched to a gene: 14. CDR3 size: 14 residues. CDR3 in amino acids: CAIKKGGRGGAQYF. As DNA, the CDR3 is TGTGCCATCAAAAAAGGGGGCAGAGGGGGAGCCCAGTACTTC.

The chain uses TRBV10-1 and TRBJ2-5, with 7 bases matching TRBD2. The CDR3 sequence is 17 residues long. J lost 4 bases, V lost 0 bases, and 11 bases had no gene match. The V gene's germline CDR1 is WNHNN and CDR2 SYGVQD (reference sequence). CDR3: CASSESGRGSYRETQYF. Written as DNA, the CDR3 is TGCGCCAGCAGTGAGTCGGGGCGGGGGTCCTACCGAGAGACCCAGTACTTC.

In the case of this clonotype: One base away lies a much larger clone, so this may be a sequencing read error. This chain links TRBV9 with TRBJ2-5, with D tentatively TRBD2 (5 bases). Trimming shortened V by 3 bases and J by 9 bases, and 18 bases separated the two germline ends. CDR1 SGDLS and CDR2 YYNGEE come from the germline V gene. CDR3 size: 14 residues. In nucleotides, the CDR3 is TGTGCCAGCAGCGCCAAGGACTCTTCGTTTGCCCAGTACTTC. Translation gives CASSAKDSSFAQYF.

V usage is TRBV6-5 and J usage is TRBJ1-4, with D hard to call. The CDR3 has 14 amino acids. Trimming removed 7 bases at V and 0 bases at J, with 9 bases between. CDR1 and CDR2 from the germline V gene are MNHEY and SVGAGI. CDR3 region: CASNHRSTNEKLFF. The CDR3 DNA follows: TGTGCCAGCAATCACAGATCAACTAATGAAAAACTGTTTTTT.

This clonotype was observed a few times. The V gene is TRBV20-1, the J gene TRBJ2-2; TRBD1 matches at 7 bases. This CDR3 comprises 16 residues. Germline V lookup: CDR1 DFQATT, CDR2 SNEGSKA (reference sequence). Trimming removed 0 bases from V and 6 bases from J; junction bases left unmatched: 10. The CDR3 loop is CSARDGAGGYPGELFF. Written as DNA, the CDR3 is TGCAGTGCTAGAGATGGGGCAGGGGGATATCCCGGGGAGCTGTTTTTT.

The CDR3 DNA sequence: TGTGCCAGCAGCTTTTTCGGGTTGAACACTGAAGCTTTCTTT. Protein sequence: CASSFFGLNTEAFF. The rearrangement joins TRBV7-2 to TRBJ1-1, with no clear D. Germline loops: CDR1 SGHTA, CDR2 FQGNSA. CDR3 length equals 14 residues. V lost 3 bases, J lost 0 bases, and 8 bases lay in between.

In this sample, this clonotype turned up many times. This chain connects TRBV10-3 to TRBJ1-1; 7 bases align to TRBD1. The CDR3 spans 14 residues. The trim removed 5 bases at V and 3 bases at J, leaving 6 bases unmatched. In germline, CDR1 is ENHRY, CDR2 SYGVKD. The CDR3 spells CAISIRGEDTEAFF. DNA of the CDR3: TGTGCCATCAGTATCAGGGGGGAGGACACTGAAGCTTTCTTT.

The chain combines TRBV7-6 with TRBJ2-7, with 10 bases identical to TRBD1. Germline CDR1 and CDR2: SGHVS and FNYEAQ. After removal of 4 bases from V and 2 bases from J, the junction contained 8 bases not matched to a gene. The CDR3 runs 16 residues. DNA of the CDR3: TGTGCCAGCAGCTCGGGAGGCGGGACAGGGGCCTACGAGCAGTACTTC. It translates to CASSSGGGTGAYEQYF.

This clonotype was counted ten times or more. The chain is built from TRBV7-2 and TRBJ2-7; the D is unclear. The CDR3 sequence is 14 residues long. V was clipped by 5 bases and J by 0 bases, with 11 bases between them. CDR1 SGHTA and CDR2 FQGNSA come from the germline V gene. CDR3 DNA sequence: TGTGCCAGCAGCCATGACTCGCGCTCCTACGAGCAGTACTTC. Its protein product is CASSHDSRSYEQYF.

This clonotype was seen a few times. V usage is TRBV7-2 and J usage is TRBJ2-7, with D tentatively TRBD2 (6 bases). The CDR3 extends over 15 amino acids. Germline CDR1 and CDR2: SGHTA and FQGNSA. V lost 2 bases and J 2 bases, leaving 13 bases between the germline ends. CDR3 residues: CASSLMAGQTYEQYF. CDR3 nucleotides: TGTGCCAGCAGCTTAATGGCGGGGCAGACCTACGAGCAGTACTTC.

In this sample, this clonotype turned up many times. CDR3 residues: CAVSKGGMNTEAFF. CDR3 nucleotides: TGTGCCGTTTCAAAAGGGGGGATGAACACTGAAGCTTTCTTT. The gene calls are TRBV10-3 and TRBJ1-1, with D possibly TRBD1 on 6 matching bases. Deletions cut 11 bases from V and 0 bases from J, with 16 bases between. Germline V CDR1 and CDR2: ENHRY, SYGVKD. The CDR3 is made up of 14 amino acids.

The chain carries TRBV10-3 and TRBJ2-6, with D possibly being TRBD2 (6 bases). V gave up 10 bases and J gave up 3 bases, with 13 bases separating them. This CDR3 has 14 amino acids. Germline assignment: CDR1 ENHRY and CDR2 SYGVKD. The CDR3 DNA reads as TGTGCCAGTCTTCAGGGAGGTGGGGCCAACGTCCTGACTTTC. Translated: CASLQGGGANVLTF.

The chain has TRBV20-1 and TRBJ1-2, with 9 bases that match TRBD1. This CDR3 spans 14 amino acids. Germline loops: CDR1 DFQATT, CDR2 SNEGSKA (reference sequence). The junction had 11 bases not matched to a gene; V was cut back by 8 bases and J by 4 bases. The CDR3 region has the DNA TGCAGTCGGCTTAGGACAGGGGCCCGCTATGGCTACACCTTC. It specifies CSRLRTGARYGYTF.

The V gene is TRBV7-2, the J gene TRBJ1-1; 7 positions match TRBD1. Germline lookup yields CDR1 SGHTA and CDR2 FQGNSA. The CDR3 sequence is 14 residues long. J lost 7 bases, V lost 0 bases, and 5 bases had no gene match. The CDR3 region is CASSLARGRNEAFF. The CDR3 region has the DNA TGTGCCAGCAGCTTAGCGAGGGGGCGGAATGAAGCTTTCTTT.

This clonotype was detected a few times. The gene calls are TRBV9 and TRBJ1-4; TRBD1 matches at 7 bases. Germline values: CDR1 SGDLS, CDR2 YYNGEE. V dropped 4 bases and J dropped 5; count of bases not matched to a gene: 8. This CDR3 comprises 15 residues. As DNA, the CDR3 is TGTGCCAGCAGCTTGGAGACAGGGAAGAATGAAAAACTGTTTTTT. Protein sequence: CASSLETGKNEKLFF.

This clonotype was seen a handful of times. This chain links TRBV7-2 with TRBJ2-7, with 9 bases fitting TRBD1. V lost 6 bases, J lost 0 bases, and 3 bases stayed unmatched. The CDR3 consists of 14 residues. Per the germline V gene, CDR1 is SGHTA and CDR2 is FQGNSA. The CDR3 loop reads CASSKQGASYEQYF. CDR3 DNA sequence: TGTGCCAGCAGTAAACAGGGGGCCTCCTACGAGCAGTACTTC.

This clonotype was detected ten times or more. The gene calls are TRBV5-4 and TRBJ1-6; 10 bases agree with TRBD1. The germline V gene encodes CDR1 SGHNT and CDR2 YYREEE (reference sequence). The CDR3 runs 14 residues. V shed 3 bases, J shed 7 bases, and the junction held 1 base outside the gene matches. The CDR3 protein is CASSWDRGNSPLHF. Here the CDR3 DNA reads TGTGCCAGCAGCTGGGACAGGGGAAATTCACCCCTCCACTTT.

V usage is TRBV9 and J usage is TRBJ1-2, with a tentative D call TRBD1 (5 bases). The germline V and J ends were trimmed by 0 bases and 4 bases, with 16 bases remaining between them. The CDR3 runs to 16 residues. Per the germline V gene, CDR1 is SGDLS and CDR2 is YYNGEE. CDR3 loop: CASSVEAGPSTYGYTF. In DNA, the CDR3 is TGTGCCAGCAGCGTAGAGGCAGGGCCAAGCACCTATGGCTACACCTTC.

About this clonotype itself: A much larger clone lies one base from this, so it may be a read error. V gene TRBV20-1 combines with J gene TRBJ2-5, with D uncertain. This CDR3 has 11 amino acids. V shed 5 bases and J shed 4 bases, with 8 bases lying between them. Germline-derived CDR1 and CDR2 are DFQATT and SNEGSKA (reference sequence). The CDR3 is CSAFYRETQYF. The CDR3 region has the DNA TGCAGTGCTTTCTATAGAGAGACCCAGTACTTC.